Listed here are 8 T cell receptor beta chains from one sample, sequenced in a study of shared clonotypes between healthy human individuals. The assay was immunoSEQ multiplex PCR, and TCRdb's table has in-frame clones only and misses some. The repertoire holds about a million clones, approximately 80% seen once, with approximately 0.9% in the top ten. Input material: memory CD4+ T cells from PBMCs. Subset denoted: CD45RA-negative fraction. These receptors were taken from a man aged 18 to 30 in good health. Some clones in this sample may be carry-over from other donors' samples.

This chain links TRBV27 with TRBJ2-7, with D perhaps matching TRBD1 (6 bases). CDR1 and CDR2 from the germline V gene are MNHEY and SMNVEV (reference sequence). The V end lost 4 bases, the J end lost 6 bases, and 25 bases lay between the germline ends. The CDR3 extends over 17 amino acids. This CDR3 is CASSSYRRGGETGEQYF. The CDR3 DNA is TGTGCCAGCAGTTCCTATCGGCGTGGGGGCGAGACGGGCGAGCAGTACTTC.

CDR3 sequence reads: CASSPSIGQPQHF. CDR3 in DNA: TGTGCCAGCAGCCCTTCCATAGGGCAGCCCCAGCATTTT. The rearrangement uses TRBV6-5 and TRBJ1-5; no reliable D call. CDR1 is MNHEY, CDR2 SVGAGI, per germline. Trimming stripped 6 bases from V and 7 bases from J, with 13 bases between. The CDR3 is made up of 13 amino acids.

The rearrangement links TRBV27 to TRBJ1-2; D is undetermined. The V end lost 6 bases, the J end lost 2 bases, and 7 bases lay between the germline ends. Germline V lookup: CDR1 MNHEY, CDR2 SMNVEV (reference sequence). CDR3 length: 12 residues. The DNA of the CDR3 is TGTGCCAGCAGGACCCAAAACTATGGCTACACCTTC. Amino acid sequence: CASRTQNYGYTF.

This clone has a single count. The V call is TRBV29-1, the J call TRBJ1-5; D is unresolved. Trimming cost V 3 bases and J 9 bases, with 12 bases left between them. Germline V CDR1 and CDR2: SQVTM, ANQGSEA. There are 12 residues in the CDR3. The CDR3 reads CSVERWSLPQHF. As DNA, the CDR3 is TGCAGCGTTGAGCGGTGGAGTCTGCCCCAGCATTTT.

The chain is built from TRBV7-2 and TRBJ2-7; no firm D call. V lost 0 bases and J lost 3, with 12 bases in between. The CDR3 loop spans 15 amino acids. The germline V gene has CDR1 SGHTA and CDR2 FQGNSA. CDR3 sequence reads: CASSLAWNSNYEQYF. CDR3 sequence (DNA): TGTGCCAGCAGCTTAGCGTGGAACTCAAACTACGAGCAGTACTTC. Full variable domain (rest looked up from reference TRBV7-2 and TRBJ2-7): GAGVSQSPSNKVTEKGKDVELRCDPISGHTALYWYRQSLGQGLEFLIYFQGNSAPDKSGLPSDRFSAERTGGSVSTLTIQRTQQEDSAVYLCASSLAWNSNYEQYFGPGTRLTVT.

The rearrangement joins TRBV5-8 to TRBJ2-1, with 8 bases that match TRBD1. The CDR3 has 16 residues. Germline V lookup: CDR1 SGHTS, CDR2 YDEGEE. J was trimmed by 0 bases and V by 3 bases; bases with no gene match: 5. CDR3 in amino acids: CASSSRTGSSYNEQFF. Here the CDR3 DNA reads TGTGCCAGCAGCTCTAGGACAGGGAGCTCCTACAATGAGCAGTTCTTC. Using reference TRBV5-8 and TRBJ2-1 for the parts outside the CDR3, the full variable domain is EAGVTQSPTHLIKTRGQQATLRCSPISGHTSVYWYQQALGLGLQFLLWYDEGEERNRGNFPPRFSGRQFPNYSSELNVNALELEDSALYLCASSSRTGSSYNEQFFGPGTRLTVL.

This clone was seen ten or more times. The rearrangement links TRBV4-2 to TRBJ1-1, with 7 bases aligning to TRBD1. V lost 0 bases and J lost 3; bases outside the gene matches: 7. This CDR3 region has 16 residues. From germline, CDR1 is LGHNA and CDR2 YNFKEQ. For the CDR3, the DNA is TGTGCCAGCAGCCAAGACCGGGACAGACTGCACACTGAAGCTTTCTTT. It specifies CASSQDRDRLHTEAFF.

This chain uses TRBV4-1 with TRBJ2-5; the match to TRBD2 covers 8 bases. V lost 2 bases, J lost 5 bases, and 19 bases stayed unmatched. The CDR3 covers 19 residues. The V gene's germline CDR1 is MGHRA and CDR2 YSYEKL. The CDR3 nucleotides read TGCGCCAGCAGCCAACTCCTAGGGGAAGGTAGCGGGGTCCGTGAGACCCAGTACTTC. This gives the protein CASSQLLGEGSGVRETQYF.